The 7 T cell receptor beta chains below come from one sample, sequenced in a study of OX40 agonist ivuxolimab in advanced cancers. The repertoire was sequenced with immunoSEQ multiplex PCR; TCRdb's copy has only in-frame clones and lacks some. The sample includes nearly 45,000 clones, about 80% of them seen just once. The sample here was CD4+ or CD8+ T cells sorted from blood, taken in a trial of the OX40 agonist ivuxolimab. The receptors were gathered from an adult with an advanced solid tumor such as melanoma, head and neck, liver or kidney cancer.

In its sample, this clone was seen a few times. V usage is TRBV28 and J usage is TRBJ1-1, with D perhaps matching TRBD1 (6 bases). Germline assignment: CDR1 MDHEN and CDR2 SYDVKM. V shed 5 bases and J shed 1 base, with 11 bases lying between them. The length of the CDR3 is 14 residues. CDR3 region: CASSTGTKNTEAFF. The CDR3 bases are TGTGCCAGCAGTACCGGGACAAAGAACACTGAAGCTTTCTTT.

The genes are TRBV9 and TRBJ2-7; TRBD2 aligns across 7 bases. This CDR3 is built from 13 residues. The V gene's germline CDR1 is SGDLS and CDR2 YYNGEE. J was trimmed by 5 bases and V by 0 bases; bases with no gene match: 2. The CDR3 protein is CASSVGAGDEQYF. The CDR3 DNA is TGTGCCAGCAGCGTAGGGGCGGGGGACGAGCAGTACTTC.

This rearrangement joins TRBV11-3 to TRBJ2-7; no definite D call. Trimming cost V 2 bases and J 6 bases, with 5 bases left between them. The CDR3 runs to 11 residues. CDR1 is SGHNT, CDR2 YENEEA, per germline. This chain's CDR3 is CASSLSAEQYF. The CDR3 nucleotides are TGTGCCAGCAGCTTATCGGCCGAGCAGTACTTC.

This clone was counted only a few times. CDR3 in amino acids: CASSPLPLAGGILTGELFF. In DNA form, the CDR3 reads TGTGCCAGCAGCCCCCTCCCCCTAGCGGGAGGCATCCTTACCGGGGAGCTGTTTTTT. V is TRBV7-9 and J is TRBJ2-2; 11 bases are a match to TRBD2. The trim removed 5 bases at V and 5 bases at J, leaving 16 bases unmatched. The CDR3 is 19 residues long. Germline V gene lookup returns CDR1 SEHNR and CDR2 FQNEAQ (reference sequence).

The CDR3 DNA follows: TGTGCCAGCAGTTTAGAGACCGAGCAGTACTTC. Translated: CASSLETEQYF. The J gene is TRBJ2-7, the V gene TRBV28; D gene unclear. The V end lost 2 bases, the J end lost 6 bases, and 5 bases lay between the germline ends. Germline V CDR1 and CDR2: MDHEN, SYDVKM. This CDR3 has 11 residues.

The chain joins TRBV2 to TRBJ2-5, with TRBD2 matching over 11 bases. Unmatched junction bases numbered 10, after V lost 3 bases and J lost 4 bases. From germline, CDR1 is SNHLY and CDR2 FYNNEI. The CDR3 runs 17 residues. CDR3 region: CASSDPTLAGEVETQYF. The CDR3 DNA sequence: TGTGCCAGCAGTGACCCGACACTAGCGGGGGAGGTAGAGACCCAGTACTTC.

This clone showed up just once. This rearrangement joins TRBV7-6 to TRBJ2-2; D is ambiguous. The V end lost 3 bases, the J end lost 0 bases, and 8 bases lay between the germline ends. The length of the CDR3 is 15 residues. Germline V gene data show CDR1 as SGHVS and CDR2 as FNYEAQ. The CDR3 reads CASSFPRANTGELFF. CDR3 DNA: TGTGCCAGCAGCTTCCCTCGAGCGAACACCGGGGAGCTGTTTTTT.